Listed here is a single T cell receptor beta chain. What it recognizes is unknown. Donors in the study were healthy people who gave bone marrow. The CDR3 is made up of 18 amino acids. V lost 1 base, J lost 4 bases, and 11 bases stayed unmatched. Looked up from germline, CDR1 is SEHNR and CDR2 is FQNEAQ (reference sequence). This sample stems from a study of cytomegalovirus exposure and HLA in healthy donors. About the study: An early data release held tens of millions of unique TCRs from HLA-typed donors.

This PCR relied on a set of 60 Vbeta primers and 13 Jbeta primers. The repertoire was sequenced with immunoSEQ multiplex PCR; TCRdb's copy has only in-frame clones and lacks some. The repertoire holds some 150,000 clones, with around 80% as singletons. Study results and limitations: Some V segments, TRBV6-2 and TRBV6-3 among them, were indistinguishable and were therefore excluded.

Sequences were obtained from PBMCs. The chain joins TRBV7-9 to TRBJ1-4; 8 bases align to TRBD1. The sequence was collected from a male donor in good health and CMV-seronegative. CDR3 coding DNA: TGTGCCAGCAGCTTAGGGGCCGGGACAGGAGGAAATAATGAAAAACTGTTTTTT. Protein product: CASSLGAGTGGNNEKLFF.